The 10 T cell receptor beta chains below come from one sample, sequenced in a study of high-grade serous ovarian cancer treatment subgroups. Tumor samples were taken before definitive surgery or chemotherapy. Here immunoSEQ multiplex PCR was the method, and the copy in TCRdb shows in-frame clones only, minus some. The table records approximately 6,200 clones, 70% to 80% of them present only once. The specimen was tumor tissue. The receptors come from a human donor with high-grade serous ovarian cancer.

V gene TRBV18 combines with J gene TRBJ1-1, with a weak D call TRBD1 (6 bases). Per the germline V gene, CDR1 is KGHSH and CDR2 is LQKENI. There are 14 residues in the CDR3. The germline V and J ends were trimmed by 2 bases and 5 bases, with 12 bases remaining between them. The CDR3 DNA sequence: TGTGCCAGCTCACCAGGACAGCGGGGGACTGAAGCTTTCTTT. Protein product: CASSPGQRGTEAFF.

This clone has just a few counts. This chain uses TRBV19 with TRBJ1-1, with 7 bases that match TRBD1. V lost 4 bases, J lost 0 bases, and 2 bases stayed unmatched. The CDR3 runs to 14 residues. Germline CDR1 is LNHDA and CDR2 is SQIVND (reference sequence). The CDR3 DNA reads TGTGCCAGTAGTACGGGACAGCTGAACACTGAAGCTTTCTTT. Translation gives CASSTGQLNTEAFF.

V and J are TRBV2 and TRBJ2-7, with D perhaps TRBD1 or TRBD2 (6 bases each). Trimming removed 11 bases from V and 2 bases from J, with 13 bases in between. The CDR3 is 12 residues long. The germline V gene has CDR1 SNHLY and CDR2 FYNNEI. CDR3 loop: CAQGRRAYEQYF. The CDR3 coding sequence is TGTGCCCAGGGGCGGAGGGCCTACGAGCAGTACTTC. Variable domain in full (rest from reference TRBV2 and TRBJ2-7): EPEVTQTPSHQVTQMGQEVILRCVPISNHLYFYWYRQILGQKVEFLVSFYNNEISEKSEIFDDQFSVERPDGSNFTLKIRSTKLEDSAMYFCAQGRRAYEQYFGPGTRLTVT.

The chain joins TRBV7-9 to TRBJ1-2; D might be TRBD1 (6 bases). The germline V gene encodes CDR1 SEHNR and CDR2 FQNEAQ (reference sequence). This CDR3 region has 13 residues. With 5 bases removed from V and 4 bases from J, the gap between germline ends came to 11 bases. The CDR3, as DNA: TGTGCCAGCAGCCAGGGGACCGGCTATGGCTACACCTTC. Protein: CASSQGTGYGYTF.

This sequence joins TRBV5-5 and TRBJ2-7; TRBD1 or TRBD2 may be the D gene (5 bases each). This CDR3 is built from 14 residues. From germline, CDR1 is SGHKS and CDR2 YYEKEE (reference sequence). Trimming cost V 4 bases and J 3 bases, with 14 bases left between them. The CDR3 DNA is TGTGCCAGCAGCCACCGGGACGGCTTCTACGAGCAGTACTTC. It translates to CASSHRDGFYEQYF.

As DNA, the CDR3 is TGCGCCAGCAGTGAAATAGGGAGTGCGGCTTTCTTT. This codes for CASSEIGSAAFF. The rearrangement uses TRBV10-1 and TRBJ1-1, with no clear D. This CDR3 spans 12 amino acids. The ends were cut back, 3 bases at V and 11 bases at J, with 13 bases in the middle. From germline, CDR1 is WNHNN and CDR2 SYGVQD (reference sequence).

This clone appeared once. The genes are TRBV6-6 and TRBJ1-5, with unresolved D. V shed 5 bases and J shed 0 bases, with 14 bases lying between them. The germline V gene has CDR1 MNHNY and CDR2 SVGAGI (reference sequence). The CDR3 extends over 16 amino acids. The CDR3: CASSQRGPNSNQPQHF. The CDR3, as DNA: TGTGCCAGCAGTCAACGGGGTCCTAATAGCAATCAGCCCCAGCATTTT.

V gene TRBV5-5 combines with J gene TRBJ2-3; D is unresolved. The V end lost 4 bases, the J end lost 4 bases, and 10 bases lay between the germline ends. CDR1 and CDR2 from the germline V gene are SGHKS and YYEKEE (reference sequence). The CDR3 is 13 residues long. This chain's CDR3 is CASSVAPPDTQYF. CDR3 in DNA: TGTGCCAGCAGCGTGGCCCCCCCAGATACGCAGTATTTT.

This clone is judged large. The V call is TRBV7-8, the J call TRBJ1-2; D unresolved. This CDR3 has 14 amino acids. Germline-derived CDR1 and CDR2 are SGHVS and FQNEAQ. Trimming shortened V by 2 bases and J by 6 bases, and 13 bases separated the two germline ends. DNA of the CDR3: TGTGCCAGCAGCTTAAAAGACGATTCGGATGGCTACACCTTC. Protein sequence: CASSLKDDSDGYTF.

This rearrangement joins TRBV11-2 to TRBJ2-1; D unresolved. V was shortened by 1 base and J by 6 bases, with 10 bases between the two germline ends. CDR1 SGHAT and CDR2 FQNNGV come from the germline V gene. CDR3 length: 14 residues. The CDR3 region is CASSLGLAPNEQFF. In DNA, the CDR3 is TGTGCCAGCAGCTTAGGTTTAGCTCCCAATGAGCAGTTCTTC.